This TCR beta chain was recovered during a study of shared clonotypes between healthy human individuals. Whole-study results and caveats: How much donors shared clonotypes was expected to be affected by sequencing depth. Larger estimated richness was generally recorded for naive subsets relative to memory subsets. Clonotypes which were not shared had lower generation probabilities than clonotypes that all four donors shared.

Naive CD8 cells lacked CD45RO, underwent positive selection for CCR7 and left out terminally differentiated effector memory CD45RA+ cells. Regarding this clone: Its matching antigen is unknown.

Measured with immunoSEQ multiplex PCR; TCRdb has only the in-frame clones, and not every one. The top ten hold 0.095% to 0.12% of the sample, which has roughly 590,000 clones, roughly 96% seen once. The CDR3 runs to 15 residues. Per the germline V gene, CDR1 is MNHNS and CDR2 is SASEGT. V dropped 5 bases and J dropped 4; count of bases not matched to a gene: 10. The sample taken for sequencing was naive CD8+ T cells sorted from blood. The TCR comes from a woman aged 25 to 39 in good health. The chain couples TRBV6-1 to TRBJ1-1; 7 positions match TRBD1. CDR3 DNA: TGTGCCAGCAGTTTAAAGGGGGCTCGCAGCACTGAAGCTTTCTTT. Protein: CASSLKGARSTEAFF.